This TCR beta chain was sequenced for a study of cytomegalovirus exposure and HLA in healthy donors. Notes on the study in general: Among TCR sequences, most were rare, though some public TCRs appeared in many donors. The study flagged roughly 150 TCR beta chains as cytomegalovirus-associated.

On this clone itself: Its antigen is currently unknown.

V shed 0 bases and J shed 5 bases, with 13 bases lying between them. There are 15 residues in the CDR3. Germline lookup yields CDR1 SEHNR and CDR2 FQNEAQ (reference sequence). Using immunoSEQ multiplex PCR, the repertoire was profiled, and TCRdb retains in-frame clones only, with some absent. The data show approximately 150,000 clones, about 89% seen once. This TCR derives from a woman in her late teens or twenties in good health and CMV-seropositive. Sequenced sample: PBMCs. The rearrangement joins TRBV7-9 to TRBJ1-2, with a possible D match to TRBD1 (6 bases). Here the CDR3 DNA reads TGTGCCAGCAGCTTAGCGCGGGGGGGCGCGTATGGCTACACCTTC. It translates to CASSLARGGAYGYTF.